The rows below give T cell receptor beta chains drawn from one sample of a study of vaccination effects on CD4 cells after COVID-19. Method: immunoSEQ multiplex PCR; TCRdb's copy keeps in-frame clones and lacks some. This sample carries some 19,000 clones, roughly 69% of them seen once, and the ten largest clones take about 39%. Their target antigens are unknown. This material consisted of CD4+ T cells from PBMCs cultured with a peptide pool, taken before COVID-19 vaccination. These receptors all come from a human donor who had a prior SARS-CoV-2 infection. Both conserved end residues are part of each CDR3. The order of the fields is J gene, V gene, D gene, clone size, CDR3 length, CDR3 protein, CDR3 DNA. D genes are given only for firm matches. Part of the rows lack a size; the others show once, few, many or a class for expanded clones.

>TRBJ2-3|TRBV2|NA|NA|14
CASRPQTESDTQYF
TGTGCCAGCAGACCGCAGACAGAGTCAGATACGCAGTATTTT
>TRBJ2-6|TRBV7-3|TRBD1|NA|14
CASSSTGQGSVLTF
TGTGCCAGCAGTTCAACGGGACAGGGCTCCGTCCTGACTTTC
>TRBJ1-1|TRBV5-1|NA|NA|16
CASSLSTGRQNTEAFF
TGCGCCAGCAGCTTGTCTACAGGGAGGCAGAACACTGAAGCTTTCTTT
>TRBJ1-1|TRBV12-3/TRBV12-4|NA|NA|13
CASSLQEATEAFF
TGTGCCAGCAGTTTACAGGAGGCCACTGAAGCTTTCTTT
>TRBJ2-5|TRBV5-6|TRBD2|NA|13
CASSLVAGETQYF
TGTGCCAGCAGCTTGGTAGCGGGAGAGACCCAGTACTTC
>TRBJ2-1|TRBV5-4|TRBD2|few|15
CASSLTSGSYNEQFF
TGTGCCAGCAGCTTAACTAGCGGTTCCTACAATGAGCAGTTCTTC
>TRBJ2-5|TRBV7-9|TRBD1|NA|15
CASSFRTGLEETQYF
TGTGCCAGCAGCTTCCGGACAGGGTTGGAAGAGACCCAGTACTTC
>TRBJ2-3|TRBV2|TRBD2|once|19
CASSSVWGAGGVGTDTQYF
TGTGCCAGCAGCAGTGTATGGGGCGCGGGAGGGGTTGGAACAGATACGCAGTATTTT
>TRBJ2-2|TRBV5-4|TRBD2|NA|17
CASSPGLAETNTGELFF
TGTGCCAGCAGCCCGGGACTAGCGGAAACGAACACCGGGGAGCTGTTTTTT
>TRBJ2-5|TRBV5-4|TRBD1|NA|13
CASSLDRGETQYF
TGTGCCAGCAGCTTGGACAGGGGAGAGACCCAGTACTTC
>TRBJ2-5|TRBV2|NA|NA|15
CASSHPQRARETQYF
TGTGCCAGCAGTCACCCGCAGAGGGCCAGAGAGACCCAGTACTTC
>TRBJ1-2|TRBV7-3|TRBD1|few|13
CASSLGQNYGYTF
TGTGCCAGCAGCTTGGGACAGAACTATGGCTACACCTTC
>TRBJ1-5|TRBV4-1|TRBD1|NA|17
CASSQRPGQGVVSPQHF
TGCGCCAGCAGCCAGAGACCGGGACAGGGGGTTGTTTCGCCCCAGCATTTT
>TRBJ1-1|TRBV11-1|TRBD1|NA|14
CASSPQGASTEAFF
TGTGCCAGCAGCCCACAGGGGGCGAGCACTGAAGCTTTCTTT
>TRBJ2-7|TRBV5-6|TRBD1|NA|16
CASSFRTGSFTYEQYF
TGTGCCAGCAGCTTCAGGACAGGCTCTTTTACCTACGAGCAGTACTTC
>TRBJ2-5|TRBV3-1/TRBV3-2|NA|NA|18
CASSQVVWLARDQETQYF
TGTGCCAGCAGCCAAGTTGTGTGGCTAGCTAGGGACCAAGAGACCCAGTACTTC
>TRBJ1-2|TRBV12-3/TRBV12-4|NA|NA|11
CASSLALGYTF
TGTGCCAGCAGTTTAGCGCTTGGCTACACCTTC
>TRBJ1-5|TRBV2|NA|NA|15
CASSEADYSNQPQHF
TGTGCCAGCAGTGAAGCGGACTATAGCAATCAGCCCCAGCATTTT
>TRBJ2-1|TRBV7-6|TRBD2|once|17
CASSSRLAGVSYNEQFF
TGTGCCAGCAGCTCCAGACTAGCGGGAGTGTCCTACAATGAGCAGTTCTTC
>TRBJ2-4|TRBV7-8|NA|once|15
CASALERSAKNIQYF
TGTGCCAGCGCCTTAGAGCGGTCAGCCAAAAACATTCAGTACTTC
>TRBJ1-6|TRBV27|NA|NA|13
CASRPGRDSPLHF
TGTGCCAGCAGACCCGGCAGAGATTCACCCCTCCACTTT
>TRBJ2-7|TRBV7-2|NA|NA|12
CASSLVQTEQYF
TGTGCCAGCAGCTTAGTGCAAACCGAGCAGTACTTC
>TRBJ1-2|TRBV6-1|NA|NA|11
CASSEYDGYTF
TGTGCCAGCAGTGAATACGATGGCTACACCTTC
>TRBJ2-2|TRBV11-3|NA|once|15
CASRQAQANTGELFF
TGTGCCAGCAGACAGGCACAGGCGAACACCGGGGAGCTGTTTTTT
>TRBJ1-6|TRBV9|NA|NA|13
CASSVSPLQALHF
TGTGCCAGCAGCGTCTCTCCCCTGCAAGCCCTCCACTTT
>TRBJ1-1|TRBV14|NA|NA|14
CASSTRTIGTEAFF
TGTGCCAGCAGCACACGGACAATTGGGACTGAAGCTTTCTTT
>TRBJ2-5|TRBV19|TRBD2|NA|15
CASKGLAGAGETQYF
TGTGCCAGCAAGGGACTAGCGGGGGCAGGGGAGACCCAGTACTTC
>TRBJ2-1|TRBV5-1|TRBD2|NA|17
CASSRPAWALGRDEQFF
TGCGCCAGCAGCCGTCCCGCCTGGGCCCTCGGGAGGGATGAGCAGTTCTTC
>TRBJ2-1|TRBV5-4|NA|NA|14
CASSEGLLYNEQFF
TGTGCCAGCAGCGAAGGACTCCTCTACAATGAGCAGTTCTTC
>TRBJ2-5|TRBV5-6|TRBD2|NA|16
CASSPIRGGYQETQYF
TGTGCCAGCAGCCCCATCCGGGGGGGGTACCAAGAGACCCAGTACTTC
>TRBJ2-7|TRBV7-9|TRBD1|NA|16
CASRPTSYRGDVGQYF
TGTGCCAGCAGACCCACCAGCTACAGGGGCGACGTTGGGCAGTACTTC
>TRBJ1-4|TRBV3-1/TRBV3-2|NA|NA|14
CASSHRVENEKLFF
TGTGCCAGCAGTCACAGGGTGGAAAATGAAAAACTGTTTTTT
>TRBJ2-2|TRBV4-2|TRBD1|NA|17
CASSQDAGQGHTGELFF
TGTGCCAGCAGCCAAGATGCGGGACAGGGTCATACCGGGGAGCTGTTTTTT
>TRBJ2-2|TRBV24-1|NA|NA|12
CATSDLGLDRVF
TGTGCCACCAGTGACCTGGGACTAGACAGGGTATTT
>TRBJ1-2|TRBV19|NA|NA|13
CASSITIGYGYTF
TGTGCCAGTAGTATAACAATTGGCTATGGCTACACCTTC
>TRBJ1-2|TRBV7-2|NA|NA|12
CASSWTNYGYTF
TGTGCCAGCAGCTGGACAAACTATGGCTACACCTTC
>TRBJ2-5|TRBV4-3|NA|NA|13
CASSRWGGETQYF
TGCGCCAGCAGCCGGTGGGGCGGAGAGACCCAGTACTTC
>TRBJ1-2|TRBV3-1/TRBV3-2|NA|NA|14
CASSQDAGDYGYTF
TGTGCCAGCAGCCAAGATGCAGGGGACTATGGCTACACCTTC
>TRBJ2-5|TRBV5-1|NA|NA|14
CASSFGSRMETQYF
TGCGCCAGCAGCTTTGGGTCCAGGATGGAGACCCAGTACTTC
>TRBJ2-3|TRBV9|NA|NA|14
CASSVGPNTDTQYF
TGTGCCAGCAGCGTAGGCCCTAACACAGATACGCAGTATTTT
>TRBJ1-2|TRBV30|NA|once|13
CAWSNPPRYGYTF
TGTGCCTGGAGTAATCCACCCCGCTATGGCTACACCTTC
>TRBJ1-4|TRBV4-1|NA|NA|14
CASSQGRVREKLFF
TGCGCCAGCAGCCAAGGCAGGGTGCGTGAAAAACTGTTTTTT
>TRBJ1-1|TRBV2|NA|NA|13
CASSKAVNTEAFF
TGTGCCAGCAGTAAGGCAGTGAACACTGAAGCTTTCTTT
>TRBJ2-5|TRBV15|NA|NA|14
CATSRGQNQETQYF
TGTGCCACCAGCAGAGGACAGAACCAAGAGACCCAGTACTTC
>TRBJ1-5|TRBV6-5|NA|NA|15
CASSQRGSHMWPQHF
TGTGCCAGCAGTCAAAGGGGCAGCCACATGTGGCCCCAGCATTTT
>TRBJ1-5|TRBV28|TRBD1|NA|11
CASSFGTEVHF
TGTGCCAGCAGTTTTGGGACAGAGGTGCATTTT
>TRBJ1-2|TRBV5-6|NA|NA|14
CASSFGGDFYGYTF
TGTGCCAGCAGCTTTGGAGGGGACTTCTATGGCTACACCTTC
>TRBJ1-5|TRBV5-1|NA|NA|15
CASSFDGRVNQPQHF
TGCGCCAGCAGTTTCGACGGGAGGGTAAATCAGCCCCAGCATTTT
>TRBJ2-7|TRBV10-3|NA|NA|14
CAIRNLGGSYEQYF
TGTGCCATCAGGAACTTGGGGGGTTCCTACGAGCAGTACTTC